This entry concerns a single TCR beta chain. Its antigen is not identified. The authors ran the immunoSEQ assay, v3.0, at survey level. Profiled with immunoSEQ multiplex PCR; TCRdb holds only in-frame clones, not every one. The data hold about 25,000 clones, with roughly 79% observed a single time. The sample belongs to a study of long-term antiretroviral therapy in people with HIV. CDR1 is MNHEY, CDR2 SVGAGI, per germline. V lost 4 bases and J 3 bases, leaving 10 bases between the germline ends. This CDR3 comprises 14 residues. Findings and limits, study-wide: Blood sampling spanned 2004 to 2017, possibly under older ART regimens.

V and J are TRBV6-5 and TRBJ1-3; unclear D gene. The material sequenced was unsorted PBMCs, taken 2.1 years after starting antiretroviral therapy. The sequence was collected from a young man with HIV. CDR3 region: CASSSPRGGNTIYF. CDR3 sequence (DNA): TGTGCCAGCAGTTCCCCCCGGGGTGGAAACACCATATATTTT.